This TCR beta chain was observed in a study of blood T cells in healthy people across ages. Germline-derived CDR1 and CDR2 are DFQATT and SNEGSKA (reference sequence). The CDR3 consists of 12 residues. Germline trimming cut 6 bases from V and 6 bases from J; bases unmatched to any gene: 7. A second about 7 to 11 cycle PCR used barcoded and J-beta primers. TCRdb re-called the 5' RACE reads through MiXCR, storing one row per CDR3 protein. The profile covers hundreds of thousands of distinct CDR3 sequences, with around 54% appearing a single time and more than 35% taken by the ten largest. Material: blood. This receptor was taken from a man aged 60 to 75 in good health. V and J are TRBV20-1 and TRBJ1-2, with 7 positions matching TRBD1. The CDR3 region is CSADPTGNGYTF. CDR3 coding DNA: TGCAGTGCCGATCCGACAGGGAATGGCTACACCTTC.